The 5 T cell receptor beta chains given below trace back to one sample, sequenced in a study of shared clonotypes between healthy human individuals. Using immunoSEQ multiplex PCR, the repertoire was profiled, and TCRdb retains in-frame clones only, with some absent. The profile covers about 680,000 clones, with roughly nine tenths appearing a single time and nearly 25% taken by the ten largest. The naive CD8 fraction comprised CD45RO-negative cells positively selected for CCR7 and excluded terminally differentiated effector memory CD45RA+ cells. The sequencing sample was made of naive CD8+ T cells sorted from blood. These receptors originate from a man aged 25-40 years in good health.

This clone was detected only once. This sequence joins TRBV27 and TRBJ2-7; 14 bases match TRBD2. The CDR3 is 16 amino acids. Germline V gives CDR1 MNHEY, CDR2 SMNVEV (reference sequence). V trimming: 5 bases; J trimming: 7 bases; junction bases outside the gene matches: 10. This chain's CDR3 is CASSPGLAGDLREQYF. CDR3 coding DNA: TGTGCCAGCAGTCCGGGACTAGCGGGGGACCTACGTGAGCAGTACTTC.

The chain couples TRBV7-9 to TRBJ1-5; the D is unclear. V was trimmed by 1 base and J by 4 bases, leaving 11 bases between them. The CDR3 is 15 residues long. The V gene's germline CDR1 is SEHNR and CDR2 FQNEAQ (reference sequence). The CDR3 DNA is TGTGCCAGCAGCTTAGACAGTTTGCAGAATCAGCCCCAGCATTTT. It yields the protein CASSLDSLQNQPQHF.

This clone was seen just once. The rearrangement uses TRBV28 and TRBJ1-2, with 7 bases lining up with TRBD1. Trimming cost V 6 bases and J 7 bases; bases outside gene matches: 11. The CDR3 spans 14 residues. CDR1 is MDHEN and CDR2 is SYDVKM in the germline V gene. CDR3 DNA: TGTGCCAGCAGCTGGGACAGACCCCGGGGTGGCTACACCTTC. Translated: CASSWDRPRGGYTF.

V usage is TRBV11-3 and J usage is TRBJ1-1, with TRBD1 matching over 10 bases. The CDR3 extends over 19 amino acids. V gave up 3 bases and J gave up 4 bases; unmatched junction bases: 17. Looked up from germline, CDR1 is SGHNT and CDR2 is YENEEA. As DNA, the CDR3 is TGTGCCAGCAGCTTCCGGCCGAAGGGACAGGGGATTTATTTCACTGAAGCTTTCTTT. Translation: CASSFRPKGQGIYFTEAFF.

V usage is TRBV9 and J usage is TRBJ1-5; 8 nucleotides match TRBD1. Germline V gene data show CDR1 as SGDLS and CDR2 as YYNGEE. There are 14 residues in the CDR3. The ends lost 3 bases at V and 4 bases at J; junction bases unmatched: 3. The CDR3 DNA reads TGTGCCAGCAGCGGGGGACAGGAAAATCAGCCCCAGCATTTT. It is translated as CASSGGQENQPQHF.